This T cell receptor (beta chain) was observed in a study of blood T cell repertoires in COVID-19 (dated by TCRdb to 2019 to 2021). Regarding the research as a whole: Collaborator samples came from the United States, Italy and Spain and covered acute and convalescent phases of COVID-19. Where available, HLA class I and class II types were taken from metadata supplied by the sample provider and were not determined by assay-based typing. Nearly every sample came with metadata listing a de-identified subject ID, COVID-19 status, age in years and sex. Deeply sampled blood TCRbeta repertoires from subjects exposed to, actively infected with, or recovered from COVID-19 were included in the dataset. Samples came from the ongoing ImmuneRACE study (first 160 participants) plus 1,254 subjects from 6 global collaborators. The material from the prospective study consisted of cDNA or gDNA derived from T cells, B-cell-depleted T cells, or PBMCs. A freely available public database, intended as a resource for researchers studying the immune response to SARS-CoV-2, is where the repertoires were released.

In Seattle, one collaborating source enrolled patients while the infection was active and tracked those patients longitudinally over the course of disease. Whole blood was collected in K2EDTA tubes by collaborating institutions according to the institutions' own protocols. For TCRbeta analysis, collaborator samples were shipped as frozen whole blood, as isolated PBMCs, or as DNA extracted from either sample type. About this clone: It has no known antigen specificity. Base qualities are not recorded, but no much larger clone differs from it by a single base.

Deletion took 4 bases off V and 2 bases off J, with a span of 15 bases between the germline ends. From cysteine to phenylalanine, the CDR3 is 15 amino acids long. Kept here is only the CDR3 DNA, which spans 45 bases and is read in frame from base 1. The germline V gene (reference sequence) supplies CDR1 SGHKS and CDR2 YYEKEE. TCRbeta CDR3 regions were amplified from genomic DNA by means of the immunoSEQ Assay, a bias-controlled multiplex PCR. Concerning the study's data processing: The number of nucleated cells in each sample was estimated from the amplification of reference gene primers within the assay. To quantify the absolute abundance of each unique TCRbeta CDR3 rearrangement, sequence reads were collapsed and filtered. For each sample, productive Simpson clonality was calculated as the square root of Simpson's diversity index over productive rearrangements. As stored in TCRdb, this immuneACCESS dataset retains in-frame rearrangements with V and J assigned. A fraction of the clones does not appear; measured against another copy, unresolved V genes explain less than half of the discrepancy, and the remainder lacks a known reason. V and J calls plus clone size are reproduced from that table; the DNA served to infer D and trimming. This sample gives roughly 220,000 clones in total; about 85% of them show up just once. The top ten clones comprise about 9.4% of the sample.

The study at large found these results: The amount of clinical and demographic metadata varied by source and participant and was provided uncurated.

Sequencing was done on a sample of peripheral blood. The TCR sequence derives from a woman in her fifties or sixties with COVID-19, enrolled during active disease. Recombination connected TRBV5-5 to TRBJ1-2; the D gene is not confidently resolved. The nucleotide sequence is TGTGCCAGCAGCCCCCGAGGGTACGGGAACTATGGCTACACCTTC. The resulting protein is CASSPRGYGNYGYTF.